This T cell receptor beta chain emerged from a study of monozygotic twins with inflammatory bowel disease. Findings of the study overall: Similarity of repertoires did not differ between concordant and discordant twins, possibly from limited power. Clonotypes shared with others were fewer in IBD patients than in healthy twins, especially with disease activity.

No sorting of T cells preceded isolation of total RNA from whole blood. The CDR3 has 14 residues. A 6-nucleotide sample barcode was carried by the UMIs, which template switching added. TCRdb reprocessed the 5' RACE reads, with one entry per CDR3 protein and no DNA. This table lists around 380,000 distinct CDR3 sequences. Details on this clonotype: Its antigen is undetermined.

The TCR sequence derives from a human donor with ulcerative colitis or Crohn's disease, or a healthy co-twin of an affected twin (not recorded which). The sequenced sample consisted of blood. This chain joins TRBV12-3 or TRBV12-4 and TRBJ1-1. The CDR3 protein is CASSLRATNTEAFF.